These 29 T cell receptor beta chains came from one sample sequenced in a study of T-cell reconstitution after alpha-beta-depleted transplantation in children. Construction of the TCRbeta library involved unique molecular identifiers. TCRdb independently ran MiXCR on the PCR reads; one entry per CDR3 protein. The repertoire holds about 610,000 distinct CDR3 sequences, with under 12% as singletons. This specimen consisted of PBMCs from the stem cell graft donor, obtained from the stem cell graft. The receptors stem from a human donor who donated a stem cell graft to a child with acute myeloid leukemia.

Only a few counts were recorded for this clonotype. The chain has TRBV7-3 and TRBJ2-3; 8 nucleotides align to TRBD2. The J segment lost 5 bases and the V segment lost 2 bases, leaving 3 bases of the junction unmatched. CDR1 and CDR2 (germline): SGHTA, FQGTGA. The length of the CDR3 is 14 residues. CDR3 region: CASSLAGGQDTQYF. Here the CDR3 DNA reads TGTGCCAGCAGCTTAGCGGGAGGACAAGATACGCAGTATTTT.

The chain uses TRBV30 and TRBJ2-1; TRBD2 matches 8 bases. The CDR3 extends over 12 amino acids. CDR1 is GTSNPN, CDR2 SVGIG, per germline (reference sequence). The junction had 6 bases not matched to a gene; V was cut back by 7 bases and J by 7 bases. This CDR3 reads CASTAGENEQFF. For the CDR3, the DNA is TGTGCCTCAACAGCGGGAGAAAATGAGCAGTTCTTC.

This clonotype was seen repeatedly, ten times or more. The chain combines TRBV10-3 with TRBJ2-3; tentatively, D is TRBD1 or TRBD2 (5 bases each). V was pared by 8 bases and J by 1 base, with 13 bases between. CDR3 length: 14 residues. The germline V gene has CDR1 ENHRY and CDR2 SYGVKD. Here the CDR3 reads CAIGGPRRTDTQYF. Here the CDR3 DNA reads TGTGCCATCGGGGGACCCCGACGCACAGATACGCAGTATTTT.

The chain has TRBV7-3 and TRBJ2-1, with unresolved D. The length of the CDR3 is 13 residues. From germline, CDR1 is SGHTA and CDR2 FQGTGA. The V end was cut by 5 bases, the J end by 13 bases, with 18 bases between. The CDR3 bases are TGTGCCAGCAGCCCCGACCCCCGGTCCCTACAGTTCTTC. This codes for CASSPDPRSLQFF.

The table lists this clonotype with many counts. Written as DNA, the CDR3 is TGTGCCAGCAGTTTGCCAGACCAAGAGACCCAGTACTTC. It is translated as CASSLPDQETQYF. The V and J genes are TRBV12-3 or TRBV12-4 and TRBJ2-5, with D unresolved. Trimming took 3 bases from V and 0 from J, leaving 5 bases between them. This CDR3 comprises 13 residues.

A few counts support this clonotype. The DNA of the CDR3 is TGCAGCGTTGCCCCCACACAGGGGGCACCTAGCACAGATACGCAGTATTTT. This gives the protein CSVAPTQGAPSTDTQYF. The rearrangement links TRBV29-1 to TRBJ2-3; 9 nucleotides match TRBD1. CDR3 length equals 17 residues. Trimming took 4 bases from V and 0 from J; bases not matched to a gene: 11. Looked up from germline, CDR1 is SQVTM and CDR2 is ANQGSEA.

This clonotype was detected ten times or more. The genes are TRBV20-1 and TRBJ2-1; maybe TRBD2 (6 bases). The CDR3 length is 14 residues. CDR1 and CDR2 (germline): DFQATT, SNEGSKA (reference sequence). Deletions cut 3 bases from V and 4 bases from J, with 13 bases between. The CDR3 sequence is CSARSGLLYNEQFF. The CDR3 DNA reads TGCAGTGCTAGGTCTGGACTACTGTACAATGAGCAGTTCTTC.

The CDR3 DNA follows: TGCGCCAGCAGCCCGGGTTTGACAGGTCTCGGTGGCTACACCTTC. It yields the protein CASSPGLTGLGGYTF. This chain connects TRBV5-1 to TRBJ1-2, with D possibly TRBD1 on 6 matching bases. Germline lookup yields CDR1 SGHRS and CDR2 YFSETQ. This CDR3 has 15 residues. Trimming left V 4 bases short and J 7 bases short, with 20 bases between.

A few counts support this clonotype. The CDR3 DNA reads TGTGCCAGCAGTCCCAGGGGGGGCCTCGAGCAGTACTTC. Translation: CASSPRGGLEQYF. V usage is TRBV7-2 and J usage is TRBJ2-7; tentatively, D is TRBD1 or TRBD2 (7 bases each). From germline, CDR1 is SGHTA and CDR2 FQGNSA. The V end lost 6 bases, the J end lost 6 bases, and 15 bases lay between the germline ends. The CDR3 length is 13 residues. Filled out from reference TRBV7-2 and TRBJ2-7, the complete variable domain reads GAGVSQSPSNKVTEKGKDVELRCDPISGHTALYWYRQSLGQGLEFLIYFQGNSAPDKSGLPSDRFSAERTGGSVSTLTIQRTQQEDSAVYLCASSPRGGLEQYFGPGTRLTVT.

This clonotype was found many times. The V gene is TRBV7-2, the J gene TRBJ1-2; D gene unclear. V gave up 6 bases and J gave up 1 base, with 12 bases separating them. Germline CDR1 SGHTA, CDR2 FQGNSA. This CDR3 spans 14 amino acids. The chain's CDR3 is CASSRTPFNYGYTF. CDR3 nucleotide sequence: TGTGCCAGCAGTAGAACACCCTTTAACTATGGCTACACCTTC.

The chain recombines TRBV5-1 with TRBJ2-7; D unresolved. This CDR3 has 13 amino acids. V was cut by 3 bases and J by 3 bases, with 10 bases left in between. From germline, CDR1 is SGHRS and CDR2 YFSETQ. Here the CDR3 reads CASSSSGFYEQYF. The CDR3 coding sequence is TGCGCCAGCAGCTCGAGTGGGTTCTACGAGCAGTACTTC.

This clonotype was seen ten or more times. The V call is TRBV29-1, the J call TRBJ2-5, with D possibly matching TRBD2 (6 bases). The ends were cut back, 4 bases at V and 5 bases at J, with 14 bases in the middle. This CDR3 has 13 amino acids. CDR1 is SQVTM and CDR2 is ANQGSEA in the germline V gene. The CDR3 nucleotides read TGCAGCGTTGTTCTTACAGGAGGGGAGACCCAGTACTTC. It codes for CSVVLTGGETQYF.

This clonotype has a count of ten or more. The chain is built from TRBV9 and TRBJ2-3, with 7 bases lining up with TRBD2. V was clipped by 3 bases and J by 4 bases; unmatched bases: 5. The germline V gene encodes CDR1 SGDLS and CDR2 YYNGEE. The CDR3 contains 14 residues. CDR3 region: CASSGRGVADTQYF. The CDR3 bases are TGTGCCAGCAGCGGTCGGGGGGTCGCAGATACGCAGTATTTT.

The chain couples TRBV7-9 to TRBJ2-1, with 8 bases fitting TRBD1. The V segment lost 3 bases and the J segment 9 bases; nucleotides outside the gene matches: 7. The CDR3 is 14 residues long. CDR1 SEHNR and CDR2 FQNEAQ come from the germline V gene (reference sequence). The CDR3 is CASSFATGVGEQFF. DNA for the CDR3: TGTGCCAGCAGCTTTGCGACAGGGGTAGGTGAGCAGTTCTTC.

This clonotype has just a few counts. The chain is built from TRBV3-1 and TRBJ1-3; 8 bases agree with TRBD1. Germline assignment: CDR1 LGHDT and CDR2 YNNKEL (reference sequence). The CDR3 covers 15 residues. The V gene end was trimmed by 6 bases and the J gene end by 5 bases; junction bases not matched to a gene: 9. In DNA form, the CDR3 reads TGTGCCAGCAGTAACTTACAGGGGGAAAGAAACACCATATATTTT. Translation gives CASSNLQGERNTIYF.

This clonotype has ten or more counts. This chain's CDR3 is CSARVPSGRVRPYEQYF. In DNA, the CDR3 is TGCAGTGCTAGAGTCCCTAGCGGGAGGGTACGCCCCTACGAGCAGTACTTC. This sequence joins TRBV20-1 and TRBJ2-7, with 12 bases aligning to TRBD2. The ends lost 1 base at V and 2 bases at J; junction bases unmatched: 9. The CDR3 extends over 17 amino acids. Germline V gives CDR1 DFQATT, CDR2 SNEGSKA (reference sequence).

The sample holds many counts of this clonotype. The J gene is TRBJ1-1, the V gene TRBV12-3 or TRBV12-4; D perhaps matches TRBD1 (6 bases). The CDR3 is 14 residues long. V was cut by 3 bases and J by 1 base, with 9 bases left in between. The CDR3 region has the DNA TGTGCCAGCAGTTTCACAGGGAAGAACACTGAAGCTTTCTTT. It encodes CASSFTGKNTEAFF.

V is TRBV20-1 and J is TRBJ2-3, with D possibly TRBD1 on 6 matching bases. Trimming removed 4 bases at V and 2 bases at J, with 19 bases between. Germline lookup yields CDR1 DFQATT and CDR2 SNEGSKA (reference sequence). CDR3 size: 16 residues. CDR3 DNA: TGCAGTGCTATACTTCTGACAGGAGATAACACAGATACGCAGTATTTT. Its protein product is CSAILLTGDNTDTQYF.

This clonotype was picked up a small number of times. The chain has TRBV18 and TRBJ1-1; maybe TRBD1 (5 bases). This CDR3 comprises 15 residues. Between the trimmed V and J ends, which lost 6 bases and 5 bases, there was a span of 19 bases. CDR1 and CDR2 from the germline V gene are KGHSH and LQKENI. CDR3 loop: CASSQGLLGETEAFF. Written as DNA, the CDR3 is TGTGCCAGCTCCCAGGGACTCCTCGGGGAAACTGAAGCTTTCTTT.

This clonotype was counted at least ten times. The gene calls are TRBV5-1 and TRBJ2-7; D call uncertain. This CDR3 has 15 amino acids. The V and J ends lost 0 bases and 1 base respectively, with 11 bases between them. CDR1 and CDR2 (germline): SGHRS, YFSETQ. CDR3 loop: CASSLEAEPSYEQYF. The CDR3 coding sequence is TGCGCCAGCAGCTTGGAGGCGGAACCTTCCTACGAGCAGTACTTC.

The chain recombines TRBV20-1 with TRBJ2-2; 7 bases agree with TRBD2. The junction had 3 bases not matched to a gene; V was cut back by 1 base and J by 1 base. There are 15 residues in the CDR3. The germline gives CDR1 DFQATT, CDR2 SNEGSKA (reference sequence). This CDR3 is CSARGAGENTGELFF. Written as DNA, the CDR3 is TGCAGTGCTAGAGGGGCGGGAGAGAACACCGGGGAGCTGTTTTTT.

The chain joins TRBV20-1 to TRBJ2-3, with 14 positions matching TRBD2. Trimming took 0 bases from V and 5 from J; bases not matched to a gene: 7. Germline CDR1 reads DFQATT; CDR2 reads SNEGSKA (reference sequence). The CDR3 length is 17 residues. CDR3 bases: TGCAGTGCTAGAGATGCCGGGACTAGCGGGAGTCAAGATACGCAGTATTTT. Its translation: CSARDAGTSGSQDTQYF.

V usage is TRBV6-5 and J usage is TRBJ2-7, with D possibly being TRBD2 (6 bases). CDR3 length: 14 amino acids. Germline V gives CDR1 MNHEY, CDR2 SVGAGI. With 2 bases removed from V and 7 bases from J, the gap between germline ends came to 15 bases. In DNA form, the CDR3 reads TGTGCCAGCAGTTACGTAGCGGAACTAGGGGAGCAGTACTTC. Translation: CASSYVAELGEQYF.

This clonotype was counted ten times or more. This sequence joins TRBV3-1 and TRBJ2-1; 8 bases fit TRBD1. With V trimmed by 4 bases and J by 6 bases, 8 bases remained unmatched. Germline V gene sequence: CDR1 LGHDT, CDR2 YNNKEL (reference sequence). CDR3 length equals 15 residues. This CDR3 is CASSPRDRRPNEQFF. CDR3 nucleotides: TGTGCCAGCAGCCCCCGGGACAGGAGACCCAATGAGCAGTTCTTC.

This clonotype has more than one count but fewer than ten. The chain uses TRBV5-1 and TRBJ1-1; 7 bases agree with TRBD1. With V trimmed by 0 bases and J by 4 bases, 3 bases remained unmatched. CDR1 and CDR2 from the germline V gene are SGHRS and YFSETQ. The CDR3 contains 14 residues. CDR3 DNA: TGCGCCAGCAGCTTGGACAGGGGTGCCACTGAAGCTTTCTTT. This gives the protein CASSLDRGATEAFF.

The J gene is TRBJ2-2, the V gene TRBV2; no clear D gene. The germline V and J ends were trimmed by 5 bases and 7 bases, with 14 bases remaining between them. The CDR3 contains 14 residues. CDR1 and CDR2 from the germline V gene are SNHLY and FYNNEI. CDR3 nucleotides: TGTGCCAGCAGTCCCAACGGGCAGGACGGGGAGCTGTTTTTT. Translation gives CASSPNGQDGELFF.

This clonotype was seen more than once but under ten times. This chain uses TRBV3-1 with TRBJ2-3; weak D call: TRBD1 (6 bases). The CDR3 covers 14 residues. Trimming stripped 6 bases from V and 3 bases from J, with 13 bases between. Germline-derived CDR1 and CDR2 are LGHDT and YNNKEL (reference sequence). The CDR3 nucleotides read TGTGCCAGCAGACTCAGGGGTGGGACAGATACGCAGTATTTT. It encodes CASRLRGGTDTQYF.

The chain links TRBV29-1 to TRBJ1-1; TRBD1 matches 9 bases. From germline, CDR1 is SQVTM and CDR2 ANQGSEA. The V segment lost 4 bases and the J segment 11 bases; nucleotides outside the gene matches: 8. This CDR3 is 12 amino acids long. This chain's CDR3 is CSVVSRTGDAFF. The CDR3, as DNA: TGCAGCGTTGTTTCTAGGACAGGGGACGCTTTCTTT.

As concerns this clonotype: One end of the junction does not line up with germline, which may come from a read error. J is TRBJ2-1 and V is TRBV7-7, with D tentatively TRBD1 or TRBD2 (5 bases each). Per germline, CDR1 SSHAT and CDR2 FNYEAQ (reference sequence). CDR3 size: 12 residues. The DNA for the CDR3 is TGTGCTAGCAGCCCAGGGTTGGGGGTGCAGTTCTTC. As protein: CASSPGLGVQFF.